This T cell receptor beta chain is from a study of blood T cell repertoires in COVID-19. Looking at the study overall: From T cells, B-cell-depleted T cells, or PBMCs came the material, which was cDNA or gDNA.

The study drew participants aged roughly 18 to 95 years from some 23 US areas. Two consecutive negative NP/OP PCR tests, clearance, or resolved symptoms defined Cohort 3 recovery. The length of the CDR3 is 11 residues. With 4 bases removed from V and 9 bases from J, the gap between germline ends came to 10 bases. The germline gives CDR1 MNHEY, CDR2 SVGAGI. Original handling: Using reference gene primer amplification, nucleated cell counts were estimated. Data came from immunoSEQ multiplex PCR; TCRdb stores just in-frame clones and leaves some out. Clone size and the V and J calls come from that table; the DNA yielded D and trimming. The sample gives about 400,000 clones, about 90% of which show up once; 2.5% to 3% is in the top ten.

The origin of this receptor is a woman under 40 who had recovered from COVID-19. J is TRBJ2-7 and V is TRBV6-5; possible D gene TRBD1, 6 bases. Specimen: PBMCs or T cells enriched from blood (not recorded which). The CDR3 DNA sequence: TGTGCCAGCAGTTCAGGGGTGCGGCAGTACTTC. Its translation: CASSSGVRQYF.